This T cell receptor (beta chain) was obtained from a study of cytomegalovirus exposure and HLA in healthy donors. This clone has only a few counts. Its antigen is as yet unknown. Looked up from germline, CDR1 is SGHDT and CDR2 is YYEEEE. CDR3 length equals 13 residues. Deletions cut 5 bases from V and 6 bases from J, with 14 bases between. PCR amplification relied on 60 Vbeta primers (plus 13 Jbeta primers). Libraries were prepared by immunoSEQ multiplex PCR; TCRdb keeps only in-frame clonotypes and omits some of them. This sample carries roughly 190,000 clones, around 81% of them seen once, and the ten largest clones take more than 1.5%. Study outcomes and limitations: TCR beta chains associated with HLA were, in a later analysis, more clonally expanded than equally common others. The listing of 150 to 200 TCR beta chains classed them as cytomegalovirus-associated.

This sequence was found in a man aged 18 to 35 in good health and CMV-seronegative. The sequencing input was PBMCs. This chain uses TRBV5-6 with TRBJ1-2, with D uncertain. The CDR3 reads CASRSRGGNGYTF. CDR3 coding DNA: TGTGCCAGCAGATCCCGTGGCGGGAATGGCTACACCTTC.